This entry lists 20 T cell receptor beta chains sequenced from one sample in a study of monozygotic twins with inflammatory bowel disease. Reprocessing the 5' RACE reads, TCRdb reports a single entry for every CDR3 protein and omits DNA. Listed are around 380,000 distinct CDR3 sequences; around 2.4% falls within the top ten. Sequenced: blood. These receptors were collected from a human donor with ulcerative colitis or Crohn's disease, or a healthy co-twin of an affected twin (not recorded which).

CDR3 residues: CASSQTRAGGSYNEQFF. This chain joins TRBV7-8 and TRBJ2-1; TCRdb indicates TRBD2, and absent DNA this call remains unverified. Germline CDR1 and CDR2: SGHVS and FQNEAQ. The length of the CDR3 is 17 residues.

The CDR3 sequence is CASRSGGYGTQYF. The V call is TRBV10-1, the J call TRBJ2-3; TCRdb designates TRBD1, a call that cannot be tested without DNA. This CDR3 region has 13 residues. Looked up from germline, CDR1 is WNHNN and CDR2 is SYGVQD (reference sequence).

This chain links TRBV5-4 with TRBJ1-1; the D call from TCRdb, TRBD1, cannot be confirmed without DNA. The CDR3 runs 15 residues. The germline V gene encodes CDR1 SGHNT and CDR2 YYREEE (reference sequence). The CDR3 spells CASSSGGKGIAEAFF.

V gene TRBV11-2 combines with J gene TRBJ2-3; the D call from TCRdb, TRBD2, cannot be confirmed without DNA. The germline gives CDR1 SGHAT, CDR2 FQNNGV. CDR3 length equals 16 residues. CDR3 loop: CASSLTSGTYTDTQYF. The whole variable domain, remainder taken from reference TRBV11-2 and TRBJ2-3, is EAGVAQSPRYKIIEKRQSVAFWCNPISGHATLYWYQQILGQGPKLLIQFQNNGVVDDSQLPKDRFSAERLKGVDSTLKIQPAKLEDSAVYLCASSLTSGTYTDTQYFGPGTRLTVL.

The genes are TRBV5-1 and TRBJ1-2; the D gene TCRdb calls, TRBD1, cannot be checked with no DNA. The length of the CDR3 is 12 residues. Germline CDR1 and CDR2: SGHRS and YFSETQ. The CDR3 reads CASSAGQYGYTF.

V is TRBV7-3 and J is TRBJ2-1. CDR3 length: 13 amino acids. Looked up from germline, CDR1 is SGHTA and CDR2 is FQGTGA. Here the CDR3 reads CASSTNTLNQQFF.

The V gene is TRBV14, the J gene TRBJ1-2; TCRdb lists TRBD1, though no DNA is available to test this call. The CDR3 is 15 residues long. Germline CDR1 is SGHDN and CDR2 is FVKESK. CDR3 sequence reads: CASSLTSGTGYGYTF.

This sequence joins TRBV7-2 and TRBJ2-3; no DNA is available, so the TRBD2 call from TCRdb remains unchecked. The CDR3 runs to 16 residues. Germline-derived CDR1 and CDR2 are SGHTA and FQGNSA. The CDR3 loop is CASSLEGLASTDTQYF.

This rearrangement joins TRBV5-1 to TRBJ2-1; without DNA, the TCRdb call of TRBD1 cannot be checked. Germline CDR1 and CDR2: SGHRS and YFSETQ. The CDR3 sequence is 12 residues long. The CDR3 loop reads CASGPGGNEQFF.

CDR3 in amino acids: CASDREANYGYTF. This chain uses TRBV2 with TRBJ1-2; TCRdb reports TRBD1, a call that lacks DNA to check it against. Per the germline V gene, CDR1 is SNHLY and CDR2 is FYNNEI. This CDR3 contains 13 residues.

V gene TRBV7-9 combines with J gene TRBJ2-5; TCRdb's assignment of TRBD1 cannot be checked, as there is no DNA. CDR1 SEHNR and CDR2 FQNEAQ come from the germline V gene (reference sequence). The length of the CDR3 is 14 residues. The CDR3 here is CASTLRGRQETQYF.

The chain employs TRBV6-2 or TRBV6-3 and TRBJ2-1; TCRdb's assignment of TRBD2 cannot be checked, as there is no DNA. The CDR3 extends over 13 amino acids. CDR1 is MNHEY and CDR2 is SVGEGT in the germline V gene. CDR3 sequence reads: CASKREYRNEQFF.

J is TRBJ1-5 and V is TRBV27; TCRdb's D gene call, TRBD1, goes unchecked for lack of DNA. CDR3 size: 15 residues. Germline CDR1 and CDR2: MNHEY and SMNVEV (reference sequence). Here the CDR3 reads CASSLYGARNQPQHF.

This chain joins TRBV5-6 and TRBJ2-1; the TCRdb call, TRBD1, lacks DNA for checking. This CDR3 contains 14 residues. Germline V gene data show CDR1 as SGHDT and CDR2 as YYEEEE. The CDR3 sequence is CASSSGPPENEQFF.

The chain joins TRBV2 to TRBJ2-7; TCRdb selects TRBD1, and the lack of DNA leaves this call unchecked. The germline gives CDR1 SNHLY, CDR2 FYNNEI. This CDR3 region has 13 residues. This chain's CDR3 is CASSEREGVEQYF.

Here the CDR3 reads CASSPDSGEQFF. This sequence joins TRBV7-2 and TRBJ2-1. Germline lookup yields CDR1 SGHTA and CDR2 FQGNSA. The CDR3 is made up of 12 amino acids.

The chain couples TRBV10-3 to TRBJ1-1; absent DNA, TCRdb's TRBD1 call cannot be checked. CDR1 and CDR2 from the germline V gene are ENHRY and SYGVKD. The CDR3 consists of 15 residues. The CDR3 reads CAISGSITGGTEAFF.

The rearrangement links TRBV7-8 to TRBJ2-1; TCRdb lists TRBD2, though no DNA is available to test this call. The CDR3 extends over 18 amino acids. The germline V gene has CDR1 SGHVS and CDR2 FQNEAQ. CDR3: CASSSRTGLAVNYNEQFF.

The chain couples TRBV5-1 to TRBJ2-1; TCRdb's D call, TRBD1, is unchecked because there is no DNA. The CDR3 contains 15 residues. Germline lookup yields CDR1 SGHRS and CDR2 YFSETQ. CDR3 protein: CASSLRTGGPGEQFF.

The chain uses TRBV5-6 and TRBJ2-7; the TCRdb call, TRBD1, lacks DNA for checking. The germline V gene encodes CDR1 SGHDT and CDR2 YYEEEE. The CDR3 is 15 amino acids. CDR3 region: CASSLQGPLSYEQYF.